The rows below give T cell receptor beta chains drawn from one sample of a study of T-cell reconstitution after alpha-beta-depleted transplantation in children. TCRdb processed the PCR reads anew with MiXCR; each CDR3 protein has one entry. The sample lists some 500,000 distinct CDR3 sequences, around 17% occurring once. The specimen was PBMCs from the stem cell graft donor, collected from the stem cell graft. Every receptor here comes from a human donor who donated a stem cell graft to a child with acute lymphoblastic leukemia. Each CDR3 is given with its conserved first and last residue. The D gene is left open where the match is weak. The size of a clone is reported for some rows only, either as once, few or many, or as a class for expanded clones.

J,size,V,D,DNA,CDR3
TRBJ2-1,few,TRBV20-1,TRBD2,TGCAGTGCTAACCCGACTAGCGGGAGACATGAGCAGTTCTTC,CSANPTSGRHEQFF
TRBJ2-1,NA,TRBV12-3/TRBV12-4,NA,TGTGCCAGCAGTCTAGGTGGAGGGGACAATGAGCAGTTCTTC,CASSLGGGDNEQFF
TRBJ1-2,once,TRBV9,NA,TGTGCCAGCAGTGAGCAGGGACCTTATGGCTACACCTTC,CASSEQGPYGYTF
TRBJ2-3,NA,TRBV20-1,NA,TGCAGTGCTAGAGAAACGGTTACTAGCACAGATACGCAGTATTTT,CSARETVTSTDTQYF
TRBJ1-1,few,TRBV20-1,NA,TGCAGTGCTAGAGAGGGGGCTGGGAACACTGAAGCTTTCTTT,CSAREGAGNTEAFF
TRBJ2-5,NA,TRBV25-1,TRBD1,TGTGCCAGCAGCGGGTCGGGACAGGGAAAGACCCAGTACTTC,CASSGSGQGKTQYF
TRBJ1-1,NA,TRBV12-3/TRBV12-4,NA,TGTGCCAGCAGTTTTCGGCTTGAAGCTTTCTTT,CASSFRLEAFF
TRBJ2-2,NA,TRBV5-1,NA,TGCGCCAGCAGCTTCCATTTCGGGGAGCTGTTTTTT,CASSFHFGELFF
TRBJ1-1,NA,TRBV19,NA,TGTGCCAGTAGAGCGACGGCATTTATGAACACTGAAGCTTTCTTT,CASRATAFMNTEAFF
TRBJ2-4,few,TRBV12-3/TRBV12-4,NA,TGTGCCAGCAGTTTAGGGGGAACAGTAACCAAAAACATTCAGTACTTC,CASSLGGTVTKNIQYF
TRBJ2-1,NA,TRBV5-1,TRBD1,TGCGCCAGCAGCCATCAACTTCCCGGGACAGGGGCCGTGAATGAGCAGTTCTTC,CASSHQLPGTGAVNEQFF
TRBJ1-2,few,TRBV5-1,NA,TGCGCCAGCAGCTTGGGCAGGGCGCCCTATGGCTACACCTTC,CASSLGRAPYGYTF
TRBJ1-2,few,TRBV4-1,NA,TGCGCCAGCAGCCAAGTATCGGGAACGCAGCGTAACTATGGCTACACCTTC,CASSQVSGTQRNYGYTF
TRBJ2-5,NA,TRBV12-3/TRBV12-4,TRBD2,TGTGCCAGCACCCTTAAGGTCCTAGCGGGAGGTAGGGAGACCCAGTACTTC,CASTLKVLAGGRETQYF
TRBJ2-1,few,TRBV6-2/TRBV6-3,NA,TGTGCCAGCAGTTACCCTCTTCGGAAGAGCTCCTACAATGAGCAGTTCTTC,CASSYPLRKSSYNEQFF
TRBJ2-3,NA,TRBV7-9,NA,TGTGCCAGCAGCTCGCGGGGTATTAGCACAGATACGCAGTATTTT,CASSSRGISTDTQYF
TRBJ1-6,NA,TRBV20-1,NA,TGCAGTGCTCCACTACAGGGAAGCTCCTATAATTCACCCCTCCACTTT,CSAPLQGSSYNSPLHF
TRBJ2-4,NA,TRBV6-2/TRBV6-3,NA,TGTGCCAGCAGTTACTCGACCCCAGCCAAAAACATTCAGTACTTC,CASSYSTPAKNIQYF
TRBJ1-4,NA,TRBV7-9,NA,TGTGCCAGCAGCGGGACGGGTAATGAAAAACTGTTTTTT,CASSGTGNEKLFF
TRBJ1-2,NA,TRBV30,NA,TGTGCCTCCTCCCTGGATAGAAGGGGGGAATACACCTTC,CASSLDRRGEYTF
TRBJ2-1,few,TRBV4-2,TRBD2,TGTGCCAGCAGCCAAGATCCTAGCGGGAGTTTCCATGAGCAGTTCTTC,CASSQDPSGSFHEQFF
TRBJ1-2,NA,TRBV30,NA,TGTGCCTGGAGTAGGGGGGGTAACTATGGCTACACCTTC,CAWSRGGNYGYTF
TRBJ2-1,NA,TRBV5-6,TRBD1,TGTGCCAGCAGCTTCGGGACAGACTCCTACAATGAGCAGTTCTTC,CASSFGTDSYNEQFF
TRBJ2-1,few,TRBV11-2,TRBD2,TGTGCCAGCAGCTTAGATCAGCTAGCGGGGACGGTCAATGAGCAGTTCTTC,CASSLDQLAGTVNEQFF
TRBJ1-1,NA,TRBV4-1,NA,TGCGCCAGCAGCCAAGCCCCAGGATCCATGAACACTGAAGCTTTCTTT,CASSQAPGSMNTEAFF
TRBJ2-3,many,TRBV12-3/TRBV12-4,NA,TGTGCCAGCAGTTTGATTGAGGATACGCAGTATTTT,CASSLIEDTQYF
TRBJ1-2,NA,TRBV6-5,NA,TGTGCCAGCAGTTACGCTGCCGACAGAAACTATGGCTACACCTTC,CASSYAADRNYGYTF
TRBJ2-4,NA,TRBV5-1,TRBD1,TGCGCCAGCAGCCTTGAGGACAGGGAGCAAACCCTAAACATTCAGTACTTC,CASSLEDREQTLNIQYF
TRBJ2-1,few,TRBV5-1,NA,TGCGCCAGCAGCTTGGCCCCCAGTACCCCCTACAATGAGCAGTTCTTC,CASSLAPSTPYNEQFF
TRBJ2-7,NA,TRBV12-3/TRBV12-4,TRBD2,TGTGCCAGCACAGGGGGACTAGCGGGAGTTAAGCAGCAGTACTTC,CASTGGLAGVKQQYF
TRBJ2-5,few,TRBV29-1,TRBD1,TGCAGCGTACCCAGGGGGACGTCGGAGTTAGAGACCCAGTACTTC,CSVPRGTSELETQYF
TRBJ2-1,few,TRBV4-2,NA,TGTGCCAGCAGCCAAGATGGGCTGGACCGGTGGGGCTCCTACAATGAGCAGTTCTTC,CASSQDGLDRWGSYNEQFF
TRBJ1-2,few,TRBV11-2,TRBD1,TGTGCCAGCAGCCAGACAGGGGAAGGCTATGGCTACACCTTC,CASSQTGEGYGYTF
TRBJ2-3,few,TRBV5-1,NA,TGCGCCAGCAGCTTGAGGGGGGCAAAAAGGGATACGCAGTATTTT,CASSLRGAKRDTQYF
TRBJ1-2,few,TRBV27,NA,TGTGCCAGCAGTTTACGTTCGACAGTCCAAGGCTACACCTTC,CASSLRSTVQGYTF
TRBJ2-1,few,TRBV25-1,TRBD2,TGTGCCAGCAGTGAAGGGGAAAGCGGGAGTAGTGAGCAGTTCTTC,CASSEGESGSSEQFF
TRBJ1-1,NA,TRBV7-9,NA,TGTGCCAGCAGCTTGCGACCCGAAGCTTTCTTT,CASSLRPEAFF
TRBJ2-7,few,TRBV13,TRBD2,TGTGCCAGCAGCTTAAGACTAGCGGGACCCAACGAGCAGTACTTC,CASSLRLAGPNEQYF
TRBJ1-4,few,TRBV5-1,NA,TGCGCCAGCAGCTCCACCCCGGCTAATGAAAAACTGTTTTTT,CASSSTPANEKLFF
TRBJ2-5,NA,TRBV12-5,TRBD1,TGTGCTAGTGGACGAGGACAGGGCCAAGAGACCCAGTACTTC,CASGRGQGQETQYF
TRBJ2-7,few,TRBV20-1,NA,TGCAGTGCTAGGAGGCCCGGGACCTCCTACGAGCAGTACTTC,CSARRPGTSYEQYF
TRBJ2-1,NA,TRBV30,NA,TGTGCCTGGAGTTCTTCTTTGGGGTCCTACAATGAGCAGTTCTTC,CAWSSSLGSYNEQFF
TRBJ2-1,NA,TRBV6-5,NA,TGTGCCAGCAGTTATATCGTAGTCTCACACAATGAGCAGTTCTTC,CASSYIVVSHNEQFF
TRBJ1-1,NA,TRBV5-6,NA,TGTGCCAGCAGCTTGTTGGGGAAAGTGATGAACACTGAAGCTTTCTTT,CASSLLGKVMNTEAFF
TRBJ2-7,NA,TRBV19,NA,TGTGCCAGAAACAGGGCTACCTACGAGCAGTACTTC,CARNRATYEQYF
TRBJ2-1,NA,TRBV13,TRBD2,TGTGCCAGCAGCTTGACTAGCGGGAGATCAAAGCAGTTCTTC,CASSLTSGRSKQFF
TRBJ2-5,few,TRBV25-1,NA,TGTGCCAGCAGTGATAATCGCGGGGAAGTATCGGAGACCCAGTACTTC,CASSDNRGEVSETQYF
TRBJ2-2,many,TRBV29-1,NA,TGCAGCGTCCTTGGGGTGTCAGGGGAGCTGTTTTTT,CSVLGVSGELFF
TRBJ2-3,NA,TRBV5-8,TRBD2,TGTGCCAGCAGTGGGGCTTTGGGTAGCGGGAGGACAGATACGCAGTATTTT,CASSGALGSGRTDTQYF
TRBJ1-4,NA,TRBV5-1,NA,TGCGCCAGCAGCATTAGGGGGGAAAAACTGTTTTTT,CASSIRGEKLFF
TRBJ2-1,NA,TRBV9,NA,TGTGCCAGCAGCGCAAGCGGGTTCTCCTACAATGAGCAGTTCTTC,CASSASGFSYNEQFF
TRBJ2-1,once,TRBV9,NA,TGTGCCAGCAGCGTACCCCGGACCATCCCGCCGGGGAATGAGCAGTTCTTC,CASSVPRTIPPGNEQFF
TRBJ2-2,NA,TRBV6-5,NA,TGTGCCAGCAGTTCTCTAAGCTTCCGGGTAACCGGGGAGCTGTTTTTT,CASSSLSFRVTGELFF
TRBJ1-1,NA,TRBV4-1,NA,TGCGCCAGCAGGTTCGGGATCTTGGGGAGGGGCGAAGCTTTCTTT,CASRFGILGRGEAFF
TRBJ2-1,few,TRBV7-2,TRBD2,TGTGCCAGCAGCTTAGCCCCGACGGGGAGCGGGGGCTTGGATGAGCAGTTCTTC,CASSLAPTGSGGLDEQFF
TRBJ2-1,few,TRBV29-1,TRBD2,TGCAGCGTTTTGGCGGGAGAATGGAATGAGCAGTTCTTC,CSVLAGEWNEQFF
TRBJ2-7,NA,TRBV6-2/TRBV6-3,TRBD1,TGTGCCAGCAGTTACTCATATCTAGGACAGGAACGACGCGAGCAGTACTTC,CASSYSYLGQERREQYF
TRBJ1-1,NA,TRBV5-1,TRBD1,TGCGCCAGCAGCTTGAAAAGACAGGGGGGCATGAACACTGAAGCTTTCTTT,CASSLKRQGGMNTEAFF
TRBJ2-1,NA,TRBV4-1,TRBD2,TGCGCCAGCAGCCAACCCCGGGAGGGCCGCAATGAGCAGTTCTTC,CASSQPREGRNEQFF